This TCR beta chain was identified during a study of follicular helper T cells after annual influenza vaccination. Points from the study as a whole: Undersampling of the much larger non-cTfh compartments could not be excluded for influenza clone enrichment.

Assay: immunoSEQ multiplex PCR; the TCRdb copy retains only in-frame clones and omits some. The repertoire holds approximately 6,500 clones, 82% seen once, with approximately 0.8% in the top ten. Regarding time point: 2015-2016 season, pre-vaccination. Excluded were substance abuse, HIV/AIDS, active cancer, immunomodulatory drugs and active illness. Remarks on this clone: What it binds is unknown.

The CDR3 totals 16 residues. The junction had 7 bases not matched to a gene; V was cut back by 2 bases and J by 1 base. Germline loops: CDR1 SGHRS, CDR2 YFSETQ. This clonotype originated in an adult who received the influenza vaccine. The sample here was CXCR5- memory CD4+ T cells sorted from blood, taken on the day of influenza vaccination. This sequence joins TRBV5-1 and TRBJ2-3; 7 positions agree with TRBD2. In DNA, the CDR3 is TGCGCCAGCAGCTTCCCCTGGGGGGGAGGCACAGATACGCAGTATTTT. Translated: CASSFPWGGGTDTQYF.